Listed below are T cell receptor beta chains from one sample, sequenced in a study of metastatic and nonmetastatic thyroid tumors. MiXCR was used by TCRdb to re-call the PCR reads. This sample has about 15,000 clones, with approximately 23% found just once. Sequences were obtained from tumor tissue. The receptors derive from a female donor with papillary thyroid cancer or a benign thyroid nodule (not recorded which). Some clones in this sample may be carry-over from other donors' samples. Each CDR3 is given with its conserved first and last residue.

V,J,CDR3
TRBV27,TRBJ2-6,CASRPGQGVQGANVLTF
TRBV18,TRBJ1-4,CASSPQSGSNEKLFF
TRBV20-1,TRBJ2-2,CSAGRSSAGELFF
TRBV5-4,TRBJ1-1,CASSHWTTGTEAFF
TRBV20-1,TRBJ1-4,CSAPATNEKLFF
TRBV6-1,TRBJ1-5,CASSRQGWGQPQHF
TRBV2,TRBJ2-7,CASRGLAGVTGQYF
TRBV27,TRBJ2-7,CASSLLAEYEQYF
TRBV4-1,TRBJ1-1,CASSQTPSEAFF
TRBV7-2,TRBJ2-5,CASSWDRGQETQYF
TRBV7-2,TRBJ2-7,CASSPIWGDEQYF
TRBV6-2/TRBV6-3,TRBJ2-7,CASNTLGTNYEQYF
TRBV11-2,TRBJ2-5,CASSLQRGPQETQYF
TRBV9,TRBJ2-3,CASSAGTSVTDTQYF
TRBV6-1,TRBJ2-7,CASSQRSEQYF
TRBV6-1,TRBJ2-7,CASLFPGLARYEQYF
TRBV25-1,TRBJ2-3,CASSGGAVFVQYF
TRBV18,TRBJ2-7,CASSPANSGEQYF
TRBV11-2,TRBJ2-3,CASSLRLAGGPTDTQYF
TRBV6-2/TRBV6-3,TRBJ1-6,CASSDSGTGVTYNSPLHF
TRBV5-1,TRBJ2-1,CASSLGLAGLDEQFF
TRBV5-1,TRBJ2-3,CASSFSGDADTQYF
TRBV12-3/TRBV12-4,TRBJ1-5,CASSPGPALILNQPQHF
TRBV10-3,TRBJ2-7,CVTSFSSGAHEQYF
TRBV5-1,TRBJ2-7,CASSLTGTSTVEQYF
TRBV7-2,TRBJ2-1,CASSRTSGPSSYNEQFF
TRBV6-2/TRBV6-3,TRBJ1-2,CASSLQGAGYGYTF
TRBV11-1,TRBJ1-2,CASSLAFETQENGYTF
TRBV6-4,TRBJ2-7,CASSDSSGSSYEQYF
TRBV29-1,TRBJ2-1,CSVKGANTYNEQFF
TRBV14,TRBJ2-3,CASSQEIGGGDTQYF
TRBV20-1,TRBJ2-7,CSAYDREAAYEQYF
TRBV6-5,TRBJ1-6,CASSLYRSYSPLHF
TRBV24-1,TRBJ1-6,CATSDSDSLQPLHF
TRBV5-1,TRBJ2-7,CASSLMGSEQYF
TRBV6-1,TRBJ2-2,CASIGLAGGQNTGELFF
TRBV19,TRBJ2-7,CASSEDWGTDRYEQYF
TRBV7-3,TRBJ1-1,CASSFRTGGMNTEAFF
TRBV6-2/TRBV6-3,TRBJ1-1,CASRWDREATGAFF
TRBV20-1,TRBJ2-7,CSARTGDYEQYF
TRBV5-1,TRBJ2-6,CASSGLLSGANVLTF
TRBV10-2,TRBJ2-3,CASTRDSSPDTQYF
TRBV6-4,TRBJ2-2,CASSEVGRTSGDTGELFF
TRBV28,TRBJ1-1,CASTPGRMNTEAFF